The next 7 T cell receptor beta chains were all read from a single sample in a study of cytomegalovirus exposure and HLA in healthy donors. Assay used: immunoSEQ multiplex PCR; TCRdb lists only in-frame clones, some missing. The sample holds 150,000 to 200,000 clones; about 80% are singletons and the top ten take approximately 3%. The sample taken for sequencing was PBMCs. Receptors originate from a woman under 30 in good health and CMV-seropositive.

The rearrangement uses TRBV19 and TRBJ2-1; tentative D call: TRBD1 (6 bases). The germline V gene encodes CDR1 LNHDA and CDR2 SQIVND (reference sequence). V lost 3 bases to trimming and J lost 5 bases, with 14 bases between them. This CDR3 has 15 residues. The DNA for the CDR3 is TGTGCCAGTAGTATTACAGGGTTGTTGGACAATGAGCAGTTCTTC. Translating gives CASSITGLLDNEQFF.

This clone was seen just once. The chain uses TRBV5-1 and TRBJ2-5; 14 positions agree with TRBD2. V lost 4 bases and J lost 2; bases outside the gene matches: 4. Germline loops: CDR1 SGHRS, CDR2 YFSETQ. This CDR3 has 16 residues. The DNA of the CDR3 is TGCGCCAGCAGCCCCGGACTAGCGGGGGGACAAGAGACCCAGTACTTC. It translates to CASSPGLAGGQETQYF.

The rearrangement joins TRBV7-3 to TRBJ2-1; the match to TRBD2 covers 11 bases. Germline V gene data show CDR1 as SGHTA and CDR2 as FQGTGA. V lost 1 base and J lost 1; bases outside the gene matches: 3. CDR3 length: 17 residues. The CDR3 reads CASSLSPSGGSYNEQFF. CDR3 coding DNA: TGTGCCAGCAGCTTAAGCCCTAGCGGGGGGTCCTACAATGAGCAGTTCTTC.

This clone was picked up a small number of times. The chain employs TRBV5-6 and TRBJ1-2; 8 nucleotides match TRBD1. The germline V gene encodes CDR1 SGHDT and CDR2 YYEEEE. This CDR3 comprises 16 residues. J was trimmed by 6 bases and V by 4 bases; bases with no gene match: 14. This chain's CDR3 is CASSLPGQAYPHGYTF. The CDR3 DNA reads TGTGCCAGCAGCCTCCCGGGACAGGCGTATCCTCATGGCTACACCTTC.

This clone occurred once. The J gene is TRBJ2-7, the V gene TRBV9; 10 nucleotides match TRBD2. Per the germline V gene, CDR1 is SGDLS and CDR2 is YYNGEE. V dropped 3 bases and J dropped 5; count of bases not matched to a gene: 8. CDR3 length: 15 residues. The CDR3 DNA sequence: TGTGCCAGCAGCGGAATTAGCGGGGGGATCGACGAGCAGTACTTC. Translating gives CASSGISGGIDEQYF. Complete variable domain (other parts from reference TRBV9 and TRBJ2-7): DSGVTQTPKHLITATGQRVTLRCSPRSGDLSVYWYQQSLDQGLQFLIQYYNGEERAKGNILERFSAQQFPDLHSELNLSSLELGDSALYFCASSGISGGIDEQYFGPGTRLTVT.

The chain couples TRBV9 to TRBJ2-7; the match to TRBD2 covers 11 bases. CDR1 SGDLS and CDR2 YYNGEE come from the germline V gene. CDR3 size: 16 residues. The V and J ends lost 3 bases and 2 bases, in that order; junction bases with no gene match: 7. Here the CDR3 reads CASSEGIAGGTYEQYF. CDR3 coding DNA: TGTGCCAGCAGCGAGGGCATAGCGGGGGGGACCTACGAGCAGTACTTC.

The chain carries TRBV7-9 and TRBJ1-1; possibly TRBD1 for D (6 bases). Deletions cut 5 bases from V and 0 bases from J, with 19 bases between. The CDR3 runs 17 residues. Germline lookup yields CDR1 SEHNR and CDR2 FQNEAQ (reference sequence). DNA of the CDR3: TGTGCCAGCAGCCCTCCCGGGGGGCTGGGCATGAACACTGAAGCTTTCTTT. It codes for CASSPPGGLGMNTEAFF.